The clone carrying this T cell receptor beta chain was seen a few times. Its antigen is still unknown. MiXCR was run by TCRdb on the 5' RACE reads, yielding one entry per CDR3 protein. The sample lists about 530,000 distinct CDR3 sequences; approximately 20% were seen once. These data originate in a study of identical twins. The study, taken as a whole, reports: The presence of invariant MAIT and iNKT cells could partly confound analyses of zero-insertion sequences.

V shed 7 bases and J 5 bases; nucleotides not matched to a gene: 1. The CDR3 runs to 13 residues. Per the germline V gene, CDR1 is MDHEN and CDR2 is SYDVKM. These records were also assigned to another study, of yellow fever vaccine responses in identical twins.

The rearrangement links TRBV28 to TRBJ2-3; TRBD2 matches at 12 bases. Sequenced sample: CD4+ T cells sorted from blood. This sequence was found in a woman aged 18-29 years in good health. CDR3 bases: TGTGCCAGCAAGACTAGCGGGAGAGATACGCAGTATTTT. Protein product: CASKTSGRDTQYF.